This entry lists 20 T cell receptor beta chains sequenced from one sample in a study of blood T cell repertoires in COVID-19. Clones were sequenced by immunoSEQ multiplex PCR, and TCRdb holds only the in-frame ones, with some missing. The sample lists about 250,000 clones; roughly nine tenths were seen once. The sequenced sample consisted of peripheral blood. These receptors all come from a woman aged 55 to 70 who had recovered from COVID-19.

This chain links TRBV15 with TRBJ2-1; 8 nucleotides align to TRBD2. The CDR3 has 14 amino acids. Germline V lookup: CDR1 LNHNV, CDR2 YYDKDF (reference sequence). Trimming took 7 bases from V and 1 from J; bases not matched to a gene: 3. The chain's CDR3 is CATKPGGSYNEQFF. The CDR3 region has the DNA TGTGCCACCAAGCCGGGGGGGTCCTACAATGAGCAGTTCTTC.

This clone was found a few times. This sequence joins TRBV12-5 and TRBJ2-1; 10 nucleotides agree with TRBD2. This CDR3 has 19 amino acids. Germline V gives CDR1 LGHNT, CDR2 FRNRAP. The trim removed 2 bases at V and 6 bases at J, leaving 16 bases unmatched. CDR3 protein: CASGLSWSGGDLHPNEQFF. The CDR3 region has the DNA TGTGCTAGTGGTTTGTCGTGGAGCGGGGGGGACCTTCACCCCAATGAGCAGTTCTTC.

The chain carries TRBV7-9 and TRBJ1-6; D is ambiguous. In germline, CDR1 is SEHNR, CDR2 FQNEAQ (reference sequence). This CDR3 has 12 amino acids. V was pared by 4 bases and J by 7 bases, with 5 bases between. CDR3 protein: CASSYANSPLHF. The CDR3 region has the DNA TGTGCCAGCAGCTATGCGAATTCACCCCTCCACTTT.

This chain uses TRBV10-3 with TRBJ2-1; TRBD1 is a possible D gene (7 bases). The V gene's germline CDR1 is ENHRY and CDR2 SYGVKD. The CDR3 is 16 amino acids. Trimming pared 5 bases from V and 7 bases from J, leaving 21 bases between. The DNA of the CDR3 is TGTGCCATCAGTACCCCGGCAGGGGGGCCGTATAATGAGCAGTTCTTC. It translates to CAISTPAGGPYNEQFF.

The chain couples TRBV28 to TRBJ2-3; 11 bases fit TRBD1. Germline CDR1 is MDHEN and CDR2 is SYDVKM. J gave up 4 bases and V 3 bases, and 15 bases lay outside the gene matches. The CDR3 runs to 19 residues. The CDR3, as DNA: TGTGCCAGCAGTTTCCGAGTTTCCCGCCCGGACAGGGGGCCAGATACGCAGTATTTT. It is translated as CASSFRVSRPDRGPDTQYF.

The CDR3 nucleotides read TGCGCCAGCAGCTCCGTCGGGGGGGTCACCGGGGAGCTGTTTTTT. Its protein is CASSSVGGVTGELFF. The chain joins TRBV5-1 to TRBJ2-2; 8 nucleotides agree with TRBD2. CDR3 length equals 15 residues. Looked up from germline, CDR1 is SGHRS and CDR2 is YFSETQ. Unmatched junction bases numbered 5, after V lost 3 bases and J lost 4 bases.

The chain is built from TRBV11-1 and TRBJ2-7; 10 bases line up with TRBD1. The CDR3 runs 13 residues. V was clipped by 0 bases and J by 7 bases; unmatched bases: 0. Germline CDR1 is SGHAT and CDR2 is FQDESV (reference sequence). CDR3 nucleotide sequence: TGTGCCAGCAGCTTAGCGGGACAGGGGGAGCAGTACTTC. It yields the protein CASSLAGQGEQYF.

This clone was counted once. The chain employs TRBV7-9 and TRBJ2-3; 7 bases match TRBD1. CDR1 is SEHNR, CDR2 FQNEAQ, per germline (reference sequence). The CDR3 is 16 residues long. V lost 5 bases to trimming and J lost 4 bases; unmatched junction nucleotides: 12. In DNA, the CDR3 is TGTGCCAGCAGCCAGACAACAGGGGTCGTGGCAGATACGCAGTATTTT. Translated: CASSQTTGVVADTQYF. The variable domain in full, completed from reference TRBV7-9 and TRBJ2-3, reads DTGVSQNPRHKITKRGQNVTFRCDPISEHNRLYWYRQTLGQGPEFLTYFQNEAQLEKSRLLSDRFSAERPKGSFSTLEIQRTEQGDSAMYLCASSQTTGVVADTQYFGPGTRLTVL.

This clone was found once. The chain joins TRBV28 to TRBJ1-1; TRBD1 might be the D (6 bases). V was pared by 3 bases and J by 4 bases, with 12 bases between. The CDR3 contains 14 residues. Per the germline V gene, CDR1 is MDHEN and CDR2 is SYDVKM. The CDR3 DNA follows: TGTGCCAGCAGTTTTCGGGGCAGGGGCACTGAAGCTTTCTTT. It codes for CASSFRGRGTEAFF. Based on the CDR3 plus reference TRBV28 and TRBJ1-1, the full variable domain is DVKVTQSSRYLVKRTGEKVFLECVQDMDHENMFWYRQDPGLGLRLIYFSYDVKMKEKGDIPEGYSVSREKKERFSLILESASTNQTSMYLCASSFRGRGTEAFFGQGTRLTVV.

The chain recombines TRBV7-9 with TRBJ1-4, with TRBD1 matching over 8 bases. This CDR3 region has 16 residues. The trim removed 3 bases at V and 6 bases at J, leaving 9 bases unmatched. Germline V gives CDR1 SEHNR, CDR2 FQNEAQ (reference sequence). This CDR3 is CASSFPRTGYDEKLFF. In nucleotides, the CDR3 is TGTGCCAGCAGCTTCCCCAGGACAGGGTATGATGAAAAACTGTTTTTT.

The rearrangement joins TRBV9 to TRBJ2-3; 7 bases fit TRBD2. Germline values: CDR1 SGDLS, CDR2 YYNGEE. The CDR3 is 15 residues long. V lost 7 bases to trimming and J lost 0 bases; unmatched junction nucleotides: 8. The CDR3 region is CASLERRESTDTQYF. The DNA of the CDR3 is TGTGCCAGCCTCGAACGGCGGGAGAGCACAGATACGCAGTATTTT.

Only one count was recorded for this clone. The chain couples TRBV4-3 to TRBJ2-2, with D tentatively TRBD1 (7 bases). Trimming shortened V by 5 bases and J by 1 base, and 11 bases separated the two germline ends. The CDR3 is made up of 15 amino acids. Germline V gives CDR1 LGHNA, CDR2 YSLEER. The CDR3 here is CASSWGDRNTGELFF. CDR3 bases: TGCGCCAGCAGCTGGGGGGACAGGAACACCGGGGAGCTGTTTTTT.

This clone was recorded once. This chain connects TRBV6-5 to TRBJ1-4; 9 nucleotides align to TRBD1. From germline, CDR1 is MNHEY and CDR2 SVGAGI. J gave up 14 bases and V 6 bases, and 10 bases lay outside the gene matches. CDR3 length: 13 residues. The CDR3 is CASRRTGAEELFF. CDR3 nucleotide sequence: TGTGCCAGCAGACGGACAGGGGCAGAAGAGCTGTTTTTT.

This chain links TRBV21-1 with TRBJ1-5; TRBD1 is taken as the D call from the table, unchecked against the DNA. TRBV21-1 is annotated as a pseudogene. The CDR3 loop spans 16 amino acids. CDR3 protein: CASSILRHGRNQPQHF. CDR3 DNA: TGTGCCAGCAGCATTTTGAGACATGGGCGCAATCAGCCCCAGCATTTT.

This clone was observed once. The chain carries TRBV5-1 and TRBJ2-5, with a weak D call TRBD2 (6 bases). The CDR3 runs to 13 residues. The germline CDR1 and CDR2 sequences are SGHRS and YFSETQ. Trimming cost V 2 bases and J 3 bases, with 8 bases left between them. The chain's CDR3 is CASSFSGEETQYF. Written as DNA, the CDR3 is TGCGCCAGCAGCTTTAGCGGAGAAGAGACCCAGTACTTC.

The rearrangement links TRBV28 to TRBJ2-3, with TRBD2 matching 9 bases. CDR3 length equals 17 residues. The J segment lost 2 bases and the V segment lost 1 base, leaving 7 bases of the junction unmatched. Germline V gene data show CDR1 as MDHEN and CDR2 as SYDVKM. CDR3 DNA: TGTGCCAGCAGTTTATATGGTAGCGGGGGAACCACAGATACGCAGTATTTT. Encoded protein: CASSLYGSGGTTDTQYF.

The V gene is TRBV2, the J gene TRBJ1-2, with 7 bases fitting TRBD1. The germline V gene encodes CDR1 SNHLY and CDR2 FYNNEI. The CDR3 loop spans 13 amino acids. Trimming at V came to 7 bases and at J to 4 bases, leaving 6 bases not matched to a gene. The CDR3 DNA reads TGTGCCAGCAATCGGGACAGCTTCTATGGCTACACCTTC. Its translation: CASNRDSFYGYTF.

This rearrangement joins TRBV9 to TRBJ2-2; possibly TRBD2 for D (6 bases). The germline gives CDR1 SGDLS, CDR2 YYNGEE. Trimming took off 4 bases at V and 1 base at J, with 17 bases between the two ends. The CDR3 has 17 amino acids. The CDR3 DNA follows: TGTGCCAGCAGCCCCCGACTTGCGGGATTGAACACCGGGGAGCTGTTTTTT. This gives the protein CASSPRLAGLNTGELFF. The full variable domain, with the rest looked up from reference TRBV9 and TRBJ2-2, is DSGVTQTPKHLITATGQRVTLRCSPRSGDLSVYWYQQSLDQGLQFLIQYYNGEERAKGNILERFSAQQFPDLHSELNLSSLELGDSALYFCASSPRLAGLNTGELFFGEGSRLTVL.

The rearrangement links TRBV9 to TRBJ2-1; D possibly corresponds to TRBD1 (5 bases). CDR1 is SGDLS, CDR2 YYNGEE, per germline. The V end lost 4 bases, the J end lost 3 bases, and 17 bases lay between the germline ends. The CDR3 is 16 amino acids. In DNA form, the CDR3 reads TGTGCCAGCAGCCCCAGCGTCAGGGTGGGCTACAATGAGCAGTTCTTC. This gives the protein CASSPSVRVGYNEQFF.

This chain links TRBV25-1 with TRBJ2-5, with D perhaps matching TRBD2 (5 bases). V was pared by 7 bases and J by 5 bases, with 8 bases between. The CDR3 spans 11 residues. Germline lookup yields CDR1 MGHDK and CDR2 SYGVNS. The CDR3 protein is CASNRGETQYF. The CDR3 nucleotides are TGTGCCAGCAACCGAGGGGAGACCCAGTACTTC.